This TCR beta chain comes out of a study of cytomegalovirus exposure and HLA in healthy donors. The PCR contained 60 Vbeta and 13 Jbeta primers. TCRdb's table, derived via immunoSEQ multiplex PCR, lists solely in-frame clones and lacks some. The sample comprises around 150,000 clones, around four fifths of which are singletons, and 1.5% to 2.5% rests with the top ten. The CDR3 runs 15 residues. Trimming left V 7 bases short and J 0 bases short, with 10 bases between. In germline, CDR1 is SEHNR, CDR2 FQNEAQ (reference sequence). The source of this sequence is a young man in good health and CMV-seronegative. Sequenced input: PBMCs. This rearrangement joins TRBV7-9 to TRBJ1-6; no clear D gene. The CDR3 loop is CASNAPSSYNSPLHF. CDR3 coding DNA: TGTGCCAGCAACGCTCCGAGCTCCTATAATTCACCCCTCCACTTT.